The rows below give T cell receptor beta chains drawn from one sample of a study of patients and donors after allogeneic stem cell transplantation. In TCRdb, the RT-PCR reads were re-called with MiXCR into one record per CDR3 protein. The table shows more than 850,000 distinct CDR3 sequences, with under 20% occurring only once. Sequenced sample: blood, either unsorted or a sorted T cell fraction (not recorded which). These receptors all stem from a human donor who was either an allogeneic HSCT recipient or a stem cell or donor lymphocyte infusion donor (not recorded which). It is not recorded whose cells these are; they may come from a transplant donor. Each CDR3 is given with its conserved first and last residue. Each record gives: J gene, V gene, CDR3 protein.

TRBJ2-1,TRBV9,CASSVFLGDEQFF
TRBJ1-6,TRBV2,CASSEALGVNSPLHF
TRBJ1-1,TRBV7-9,CASSQGEAEAFF
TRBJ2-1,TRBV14,CASSQVFPGTRDEQFF
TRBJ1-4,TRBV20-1,CSASEGYGTNEKLFF
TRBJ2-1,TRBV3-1,CASSQRTSPNEQFF
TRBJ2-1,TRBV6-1,CASSPLLTSKKDEQFF
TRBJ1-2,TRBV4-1,CASSQDVVGGYTF
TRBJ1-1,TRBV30,CAWSDNRNTEAFF
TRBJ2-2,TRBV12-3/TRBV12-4,CASSGTSENTGELFF
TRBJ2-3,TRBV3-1,CASSRGELAGTDTQYF
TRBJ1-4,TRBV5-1,CASSSGGANEKLFF
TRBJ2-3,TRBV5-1,CASSTSQGTDTQYF
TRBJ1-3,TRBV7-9,CASSFYHGSYGNTIYF
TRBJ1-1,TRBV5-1,CASSGEGTPGVGTEAFF
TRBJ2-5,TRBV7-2,CASSQTRGSSETQYF
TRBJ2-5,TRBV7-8,CASSLGSGRAREETQYF
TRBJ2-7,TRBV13,CASSSQGSPLYEQYF
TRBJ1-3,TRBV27,CASSTPPRSSGNTIYF
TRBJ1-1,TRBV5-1,CASSPDEGDRGRTDTEAFF
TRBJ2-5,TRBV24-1,CATSLGGLGETQYF
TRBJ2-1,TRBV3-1,CASSQRADYNEQFF
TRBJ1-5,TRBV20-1,CSAEGDSNQPQHF
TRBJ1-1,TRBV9,CASSVASGRDSEAFF
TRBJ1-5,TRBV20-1,CSARAWGRINQPQHF
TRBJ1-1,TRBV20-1,CSAGRTNTEAFF
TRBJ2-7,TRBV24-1,CATSDGLGPWNEQYF
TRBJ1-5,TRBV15,CATSRDLQGWGQPQHF
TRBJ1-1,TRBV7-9,CASSRITQGPEAFF
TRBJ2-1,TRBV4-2,CASSQDGGKGGEQFF